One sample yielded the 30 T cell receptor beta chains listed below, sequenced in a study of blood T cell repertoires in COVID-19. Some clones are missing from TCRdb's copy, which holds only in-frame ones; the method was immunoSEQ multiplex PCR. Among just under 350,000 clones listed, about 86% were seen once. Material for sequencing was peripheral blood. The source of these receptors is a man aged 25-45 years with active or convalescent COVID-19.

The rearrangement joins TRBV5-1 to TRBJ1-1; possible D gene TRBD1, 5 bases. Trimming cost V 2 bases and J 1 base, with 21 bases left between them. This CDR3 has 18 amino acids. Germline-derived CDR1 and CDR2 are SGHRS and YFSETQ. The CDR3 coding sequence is TGCGCCAGCAGCTTCTCAAGGTGGGGGGAAGTGGGGAACACTGAAGCTTTCTTT. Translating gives CASSFSRWGEVGNTEAFF.

The CDR3 DNA reads TGTGCCAGCAGTGCGCGGACAGGGGATGAAAAACTGTTTTTT. Residues: CASSARTGDEKLFF. The chain combines TRBV2 with TRBJ1-4; 9 nucleotides agree with TRBD1. CDR3 length equals 14 residues. Germline CDR1 and CDR2: SNHLY and FYNNEI. Trimming cost V 4 bases and J 6 bases; bases outside gene matches: 3.

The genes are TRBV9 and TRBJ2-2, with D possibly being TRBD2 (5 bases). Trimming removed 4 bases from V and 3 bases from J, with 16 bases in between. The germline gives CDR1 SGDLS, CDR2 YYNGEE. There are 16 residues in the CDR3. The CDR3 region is CASSPRAAEDTGELFF. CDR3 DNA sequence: TGTGCCAGCAGCCCCCGTGCGGCGGAGGACACCGGGGAGCTGTTTTTT.

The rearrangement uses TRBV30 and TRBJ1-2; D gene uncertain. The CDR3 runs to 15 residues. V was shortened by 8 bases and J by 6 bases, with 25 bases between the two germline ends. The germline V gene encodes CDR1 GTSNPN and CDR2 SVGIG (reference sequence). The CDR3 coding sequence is TGTGCCCTAGCCCCGGGAGCCTACCTCGAGGATGGCTACACCTTC. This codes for CALAPGAYLEDGYTF.

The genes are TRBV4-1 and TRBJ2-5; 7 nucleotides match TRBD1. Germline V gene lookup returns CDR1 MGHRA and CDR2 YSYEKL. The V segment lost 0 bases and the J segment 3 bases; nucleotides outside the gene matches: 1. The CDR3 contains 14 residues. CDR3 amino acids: CASSQDDREETQYF. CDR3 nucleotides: TGCGCCAGCAGCCAAGATGACAGGGAAGAGACCCAGTACTTC.

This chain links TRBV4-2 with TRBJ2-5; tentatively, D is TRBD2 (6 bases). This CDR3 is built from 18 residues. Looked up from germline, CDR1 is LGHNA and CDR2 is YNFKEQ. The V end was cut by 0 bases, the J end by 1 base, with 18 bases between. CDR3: CASSQEPQPGRPQETQYF. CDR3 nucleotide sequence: TGTGCCAGCAGCCAAGAGCCCCAGCCAGGGAGGCCCCAAGAGACCCAGTACTTC.

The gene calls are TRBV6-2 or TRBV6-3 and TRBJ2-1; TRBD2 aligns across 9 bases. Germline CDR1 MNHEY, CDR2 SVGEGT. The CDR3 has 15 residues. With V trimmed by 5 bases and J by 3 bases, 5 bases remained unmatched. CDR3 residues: CASSDGTSNYNEQFF. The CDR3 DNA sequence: TGTGCCAGCAGTGACGGGACTAGCAACTACAATGAGCAGTTCTTC.

CDR3 nucleotide sequence: TGTGCCAGCAGTTTAAAGGGGTACGAGCAGTACTTC. Protein product: CASSLKGYEQYF. The chain links TRBV27 to TRBJ2-7; D may be TRBD1 (5 bases). V was cut by 2 bases and J by 4 bases, with 6 bases left in between. CDR3 length equals 12 residues. Germline V lookup: CDR1 MNHEY, CDR2 SMNVEV (reference sequence).

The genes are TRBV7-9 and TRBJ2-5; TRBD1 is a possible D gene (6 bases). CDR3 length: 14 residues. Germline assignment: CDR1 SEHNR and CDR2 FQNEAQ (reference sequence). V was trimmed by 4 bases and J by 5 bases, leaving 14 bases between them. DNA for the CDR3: TGTGCCAGCAGCTGCCAGGGGTTTTGGGAGACCCAGTACTTC. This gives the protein CASSCQGFWETQYF.

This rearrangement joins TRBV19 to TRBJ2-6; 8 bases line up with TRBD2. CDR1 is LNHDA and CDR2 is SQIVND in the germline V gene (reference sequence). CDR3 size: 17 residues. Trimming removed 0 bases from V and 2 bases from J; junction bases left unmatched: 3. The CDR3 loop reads CASSIEATSAGANVLTF. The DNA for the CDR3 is TGTGCCAGTAGTATAGAGGCGACTAGCGCTGGGGCCAACGTCCTGACTTTC.

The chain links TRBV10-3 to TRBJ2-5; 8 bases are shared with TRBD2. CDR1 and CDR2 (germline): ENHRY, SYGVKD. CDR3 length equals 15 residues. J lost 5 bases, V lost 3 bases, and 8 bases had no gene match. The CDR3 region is CAISDLAGMRETQYF. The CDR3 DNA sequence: TGTGCCATCAGTGATTTAGCGGGAATGAGGGAGACCCAGTACTTC.

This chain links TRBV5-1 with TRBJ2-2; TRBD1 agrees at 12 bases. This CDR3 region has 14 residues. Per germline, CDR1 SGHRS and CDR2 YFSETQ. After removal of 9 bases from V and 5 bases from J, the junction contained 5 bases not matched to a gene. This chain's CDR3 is CATGTGGRTGELFF. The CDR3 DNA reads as TGCGCCACCGGGACAGGGGGCCGGACCGGGGAGCTGTTTTTT.

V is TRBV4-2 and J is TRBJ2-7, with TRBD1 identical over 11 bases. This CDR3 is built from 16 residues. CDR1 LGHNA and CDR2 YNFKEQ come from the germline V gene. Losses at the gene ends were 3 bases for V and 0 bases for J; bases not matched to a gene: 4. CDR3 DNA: TGTGCCAGCAGCCATGGACAGGGGGCGAGCTCCTACGAGCAGTACTTC. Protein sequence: CASSHGQGASSYEQYF.

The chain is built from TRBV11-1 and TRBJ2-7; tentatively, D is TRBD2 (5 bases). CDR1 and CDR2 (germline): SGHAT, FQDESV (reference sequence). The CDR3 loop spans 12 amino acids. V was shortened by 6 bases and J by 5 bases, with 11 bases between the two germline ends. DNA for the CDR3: TGTGCCAGCAGTCGGGGTTTCGACGAGCAGTACTTC. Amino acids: CASSRGFDEQYF.

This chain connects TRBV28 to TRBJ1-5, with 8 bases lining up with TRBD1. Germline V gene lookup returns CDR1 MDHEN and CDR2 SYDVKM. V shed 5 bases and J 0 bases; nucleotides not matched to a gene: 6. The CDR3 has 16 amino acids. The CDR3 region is CASSTRTGSSNQPQHF. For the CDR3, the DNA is TGTGCCAGCAGTACCCGGACAGGGTCTAGCAATCAGCCCCAGCATTTT.

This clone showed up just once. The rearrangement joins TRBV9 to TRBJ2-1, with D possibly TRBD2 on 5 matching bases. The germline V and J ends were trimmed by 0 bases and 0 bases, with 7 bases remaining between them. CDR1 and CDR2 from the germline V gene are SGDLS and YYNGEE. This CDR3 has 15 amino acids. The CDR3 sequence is CASSVVGSSYNEQFF. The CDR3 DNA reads TGTGCCAGCAGCGTAGTTGGGAGCTCCTACAATGAGCAGTTCTTC.

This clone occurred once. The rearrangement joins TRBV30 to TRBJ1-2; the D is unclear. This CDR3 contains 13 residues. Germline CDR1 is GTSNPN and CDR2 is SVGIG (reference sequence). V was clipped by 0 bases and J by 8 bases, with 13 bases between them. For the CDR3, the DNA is TGTGCCTGGAGTGTACTGTACGGGGAGGGCTACACCTTC. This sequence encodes CAWSVLYGEGYTF.

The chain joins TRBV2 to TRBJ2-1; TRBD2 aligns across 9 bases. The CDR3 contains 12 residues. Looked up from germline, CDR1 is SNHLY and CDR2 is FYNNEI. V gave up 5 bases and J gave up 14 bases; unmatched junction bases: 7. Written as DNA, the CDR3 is TGTGCCAGCAGTTTGCGGGAGGGGGTCGAGTTCTTC. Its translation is CASSLREGVEFF.

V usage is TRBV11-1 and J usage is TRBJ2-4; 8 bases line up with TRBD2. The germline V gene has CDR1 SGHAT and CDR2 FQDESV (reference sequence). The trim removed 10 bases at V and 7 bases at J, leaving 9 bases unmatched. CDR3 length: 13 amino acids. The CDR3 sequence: CATAPGGANIQYF. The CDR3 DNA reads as TGTGCCACTGCGCCGGGGGGGGCCAACATTCAGTACTTC.

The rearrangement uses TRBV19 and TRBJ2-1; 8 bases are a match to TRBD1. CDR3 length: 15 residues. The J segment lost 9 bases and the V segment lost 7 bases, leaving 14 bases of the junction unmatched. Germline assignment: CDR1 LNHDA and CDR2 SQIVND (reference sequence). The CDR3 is CASNAWQGAIGEQFF. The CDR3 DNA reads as TGTGCCAGTAATGCGTGGCAGGGGGCAATAGGTGAGCAGTTCTTC.

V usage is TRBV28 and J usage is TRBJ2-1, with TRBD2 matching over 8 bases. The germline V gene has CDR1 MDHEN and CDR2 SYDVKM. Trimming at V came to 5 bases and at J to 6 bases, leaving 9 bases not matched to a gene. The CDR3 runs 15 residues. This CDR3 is CASSPQDRGGNEQFF. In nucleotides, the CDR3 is TGTGCCAGCAGTCCCCAGGACCGGGGGGGCAATGAGCAGTTCTTC.

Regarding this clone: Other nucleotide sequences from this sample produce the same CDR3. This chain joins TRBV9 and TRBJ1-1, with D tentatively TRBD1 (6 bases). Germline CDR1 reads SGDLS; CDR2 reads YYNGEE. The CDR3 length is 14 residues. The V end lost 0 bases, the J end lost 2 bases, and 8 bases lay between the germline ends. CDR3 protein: CASSVATGNTEAFF. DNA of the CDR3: TGTGCCAGCAGCGTAGCGACAGGAAACACTGAAGCTTTCTTT.

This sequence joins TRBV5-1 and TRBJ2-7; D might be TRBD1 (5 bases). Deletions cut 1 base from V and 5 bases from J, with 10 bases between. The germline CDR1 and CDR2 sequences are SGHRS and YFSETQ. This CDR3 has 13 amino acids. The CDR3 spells CASSLTGWDEQYF. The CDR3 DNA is TGCGCCAGCAGCTTGACAGGTTGGGACGAGCAGTACTTC. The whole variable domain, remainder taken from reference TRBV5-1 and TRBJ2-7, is KAGVTQTPRYLIKTRGQQVTLSCSPISGHRSVSWYQQTPGQGLQFLFEYFSETQRNKGNFPGRFSGRQFSNSRSEMNVSTLELGDSALYLCASSLTGWDEQYFGPGTRLTVT.

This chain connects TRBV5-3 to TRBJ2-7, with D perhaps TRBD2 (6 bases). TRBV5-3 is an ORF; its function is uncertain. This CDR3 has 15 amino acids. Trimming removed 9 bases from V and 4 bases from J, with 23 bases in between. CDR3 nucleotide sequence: TGTGCCATCAATACGAGGGCGCGGGGCGCGTACGAGCAGTACTTC. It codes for CAINTRARGAYEQYF.

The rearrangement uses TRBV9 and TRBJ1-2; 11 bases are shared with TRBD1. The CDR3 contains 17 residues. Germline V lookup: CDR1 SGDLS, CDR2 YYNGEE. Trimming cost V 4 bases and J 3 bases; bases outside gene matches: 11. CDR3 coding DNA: TGTGCCAGCAGCCCTTTCGCGGGACAGGGGGGGGACTATGGCTACACCTTC. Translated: CASSPFAGQGGDYGYTF.

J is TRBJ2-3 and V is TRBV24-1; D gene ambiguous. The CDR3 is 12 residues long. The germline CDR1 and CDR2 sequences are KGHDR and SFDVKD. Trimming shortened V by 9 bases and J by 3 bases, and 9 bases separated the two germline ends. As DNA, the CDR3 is TGTGCCACCTCCAGGTTTACAGATACGCAGTATTTT. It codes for CATSRFTDTQYF.

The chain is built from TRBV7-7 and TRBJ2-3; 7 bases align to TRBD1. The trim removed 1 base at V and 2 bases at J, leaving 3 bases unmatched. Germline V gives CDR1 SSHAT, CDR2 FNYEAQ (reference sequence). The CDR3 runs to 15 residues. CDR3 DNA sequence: TGTGCCAGCAGCTTAGGGGGACAGAACACAGATACGCAGTATTTT. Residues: CASSLGGQNTDTQYF.

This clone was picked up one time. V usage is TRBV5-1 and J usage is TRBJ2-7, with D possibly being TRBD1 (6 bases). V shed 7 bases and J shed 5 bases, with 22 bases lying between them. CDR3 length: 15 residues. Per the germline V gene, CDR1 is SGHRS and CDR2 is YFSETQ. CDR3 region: CASAPPGAGVDEQYF. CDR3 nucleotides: TGCGCCAGCGCTCCCCCAGGGGCAGGGGTGGACGAGCAGTACTTC.

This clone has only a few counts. CDR3 residues: CASSFSGGRGTGELFF. CDR3 DNA: TGCGCCAGCAGCTTCTCCGGGGGGCGTGGAACCGGGGAGCTGTTTTTT. The V gene is TRBV5-1, the J gene TRBJ2-2; D possibly corresponds to TRBD2 (7 bases). V lost 2 bases and J 5 bases, leaving 16 bases between the germline ends. Germline CDR1 reads SGHRS; CDR2 reads YFSETQ. The CDR3 extends over 16 amino acids.

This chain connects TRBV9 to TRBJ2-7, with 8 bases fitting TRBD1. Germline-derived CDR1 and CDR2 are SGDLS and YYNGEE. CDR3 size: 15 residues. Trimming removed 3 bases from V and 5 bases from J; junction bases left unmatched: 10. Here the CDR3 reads CASSAGGGITHEQYF. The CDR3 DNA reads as TGTGCCAGCAGCGCAGGGGGCGGGATAACCCACGAGCAGTACTTC.